A selection of T cell receptor beta chains follows, all from one sample in a study of chemoradiotherapy in HPV16-positive cancers. The method was immunoSEQ multiplex PCR; TCRdb's version includes in-frame clones alone and lacks a portion of them. The data contain around 5,400 clones, roughly 85% of them singletons. This sample comprised tumor tissue, obtained from a patient who underwent chemoradiotherapy. Source of these receptors: a human donor with HPV-associated anogenital cancer. Both conserved end residues are part of each CDR3. A D gene is named only where the DNA matches it firmly. The size entry is marked missing in some rows and otherwise reads once, few, many or a size class.

clone size,D gene,CDR3 length,V gene,J gene,CDR3 DNA,CDR3 protein
-,-,18,TRBV2,TRBJ1-6,TGTGCCAGCAGTGAAGCTGGAGGGCAGTTAGGGGCTAATTCACCCCTCCACTTT,CASSEAGGQLGANSPLHF
-,-,13,TRBV6-1,TRBJ1-1,TGTGCCAGCACTTTGGACAGGAACACTGAAGCTTTCTTT,CASTLDRNTEAFF
-,TRBD1,14,TRBV7-3,TRBJ2-2,TGTGCCAGCAGTAGGGGGCGTAACACCGGGGAGCTGTTTTTT,CASSRGRNTGELFF
-,-,16,TRBV5-6,TRBJ1-1,TGTGCCAGCTTACAGGGAATAAGGGGTATAGGAACTGAAGCTTTCTTT,CASLQGIRGIGTEAFF
-,-,13,TRBV5-1,TRBJ1-2,TGCGCCAGCAGCTTGGCAGGGAACTATGGCTACACCTTC,CASSLAGNYGYTF
-,TRBD2,13,TRBV6-1,TRBJ2-5,TGTGCCAGCAGTCAGGGCGGGGGGGAGACCCAGTACTTC,CASSQGGGETQYF
-,TRBD1,19,TRBV4-1,TRBJ1-4,TGCGCCAGCAGCCAACCGATTATCCCCAAGGGACAGTTTAATGAAAAACTGTTTTTT,CASSQPIIPKGQFNEKLFF
-,-,17,TRBV11-1,TRBJ2-3,TGTGCCAGCAGCTCCCTCTATCAGGGGGGGAGCACAGATACGCAGTATTTT,CASSSLYQGGSTDTQYF
-,TRBD2,17,TRBV18,TRBJ2-5,TGTGCCAGCTCACCTGTAGGAGCGGGGGGCTCCCAAGAGACCCAGTACTTC,CASSPVGAGGSQETQYF
once,-,14,TRBV7-6,TRBJ1-1,TGTGCCAGCAGCTCCCAGTTGAGGAACACTGAAGCTTTCTTT,CASSSQLRNTEAFF
-,-,13,TRBV28,TRBJ1-1,TGTGCCAGCACCCTCCGGGTGAACACTGAAGCTTTCTTT,CASTLRVNTEAFF
-,-,13,TRBV5-1,TRBJ2-1,TGCGCCAGCAGCTCAGGTCAGGGGTCTGAGCAGTTCTTC,CASSSGQGSEQFF
-,TRBD2,18,TRBV5-1,TRBJ2-5,TGCGCCAGCAGCTTGGCCCCGGGTAGCGGGGGGGCCGGGGAGACCCAGTACTTC,CASSLAPGSGGAGETQYF
-,-,15,TRBV10-1,TRBJ1-1,TGCGCCACCTTCGACCTACCTGCTGCGCGGGCCGAAGCTTTCTTT,CATFDLPAARAEAFF
-,-,13,TRBV5-4,TRBJ1-2,TGTGCCAGCAGCCACCAAAGGTCGGACGGCTACACCTTC,CASSHQRSDGYTF
-,TRBD1,14,TRBV6-1,TRBJ1-1,TGTGCCAGCCGCGAAAGACAGGGGGAAACTGAAGCTTTCTTT,CASRERQGETEAFF
-,-,16,TRBV5-4,TRBJ2-3,TGTGCCAGCAGCTCCCCTCTCGACAGACGCACAGATACGCAGTATTTT,CASSSPLDRRTDTQYF
-,-,14,TRBV19,TRBJ1-2,TGTGCCAGTAGTATCGGATCGGGAAGCTATGGCTACACCTTC,CASSIGSGSYGYTF
few,TRBD1,19,TRBV5-6,TRBJ1-1,TGTGCCAGCAGCTTGTACGGGCCCAGATTAACAGGGGCCGACACTGAAGCTTTCTTT,CASSLYGPRLTGADTEAFF
-,-,12,TRBV7-6,TRBJ2-7,TGTGCCAGCAGCTTATCAGGGGAGGAGCAGTACTTC,CASSLSGEEQYF
-,-,15,TRBV5-6,TRBJ2-2,TGTGCCAGCAGCTTGGTTGACCGGGGAACCGGGGAGCTGTTTTTT,CASSLVDRGTGELFF
-,TRBD1,15,TRBV7-9,TRBJ1-1,TGTGCCACCTTCAACTATCTAGGGGGCTCGTCTGAAGCTTTCTTT,CATFNYLGGSSEAFF
-,-,13,TRBV2,TRBJ1-1,TGTGCCAGCAGTGAAAGAAGGCAGCTTGAAGCTTTCTTT,CASSERRQLEAFF
-,-,14,TRBV2,TRBJ1-2,TGTGCCACCAAACGGGGGGGAACTAACTATGGCTACACCTTC,CATKRGGTNYGYTF
-,-,13,TRBV30,TRBJ1-6,TGTGCCTGGAGATCGAACTCGAATTCACCCCTCCACTTT,CAWRSNSNSPLHF
-,-,13,TRBV18,TRBJ2-3,TGTGCCAGCTCACGGGCTTCCACAGATACGCAGTATTTT,CASSRASTDTQYF
-,TRBD1,16,TRBV7-6,TRBJ2-3,TGTGCCAGCAGCGCCCGGACAGGGAGTAGAACAGATACGCAGTATTTT,CASSARTGSRTDTQYF
-,-,13,TRBV6-5,TRBJ2-7,TGTGCCAGCACTAGAGGGGGGGCGCAGGAGCAGTACTTC,CASTRGGAQEQYF
-,TRBD1,15,TRBV7-7,TRBJ2-2,TGTGCCAGCAGCACAAGACAGGGATTGACCGGGGAGCTGTTTTTT,CASSTRQGLTGELFF
-,-,11,TRBV7-2,TRBJ2-7,TGTGCCAGCAGCTTAGGGTCCAGGCAGTACTTC,CASSLGSRQYF
-,-,15,TRBV5-5,TRBJ1-1,TGTGCCAGCAGTTTAGGAGGCAGGACGAACACTGAAGCTTTCTTT,CASSLGGRTNTEAFF